This T cell receptor (beta chain) was identified in a study of CD8+ T cells in alopecia areata. RNA extraction was followed by reverse transcription into cDNA, which acted as the sequencing template. Measured with immunoSEQ multiplex PCR; TCRdb has only the in-frame clones, and not every one. The sample includes 140,000 to 150,000 clones, around 47% of them seen just once. Details on this clone: Its specificity is unknown.

Study-wide results and caveats: Sequencing of scalp samples also includes resident alphabeta T cells from normal skin.

The CDR3 has 17 amino acids. Trimming left V 7 bases short and J 2 bases short, with 21 bases between. Germline loops: CDR1 SQVTM, CDR2 ANQGSEA. This TCR was sampled from a human donor with alopecia areata. This chain uses TRBV29-1 with TRBJ2-6; a weak D match, TRBD2 (6 bases). Material: CD4+ T cells sorted from blood. In DNA, the CDR3 is TGCAGCGCCAGCACCCCCCGCGGACTACCTGGGGCCAACGTCCTGACTTTC. Amino acids: CSASTPRGLPGANVLTF.